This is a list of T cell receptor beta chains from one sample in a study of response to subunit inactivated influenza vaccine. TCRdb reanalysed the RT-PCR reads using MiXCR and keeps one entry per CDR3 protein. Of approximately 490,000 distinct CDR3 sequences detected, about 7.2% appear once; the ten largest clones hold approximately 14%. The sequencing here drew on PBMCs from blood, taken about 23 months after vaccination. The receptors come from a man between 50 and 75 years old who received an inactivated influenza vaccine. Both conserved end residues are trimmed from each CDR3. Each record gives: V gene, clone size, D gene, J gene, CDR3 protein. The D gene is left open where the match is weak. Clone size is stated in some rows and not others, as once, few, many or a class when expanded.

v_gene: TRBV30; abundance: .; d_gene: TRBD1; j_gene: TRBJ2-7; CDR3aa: AWSPGTGGGEQY
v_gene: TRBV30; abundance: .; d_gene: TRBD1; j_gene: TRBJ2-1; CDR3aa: AWSAGQGVYNEQF
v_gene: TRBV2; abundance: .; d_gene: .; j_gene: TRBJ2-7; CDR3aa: ASQVEARYSYEQY
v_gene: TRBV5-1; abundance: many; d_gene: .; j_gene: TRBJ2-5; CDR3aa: ASRTSGVQETQY
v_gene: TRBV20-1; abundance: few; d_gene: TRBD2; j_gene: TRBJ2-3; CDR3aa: SARGLASSPDTQY
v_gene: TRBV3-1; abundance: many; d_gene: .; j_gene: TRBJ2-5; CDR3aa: ASSQGGGGETQY
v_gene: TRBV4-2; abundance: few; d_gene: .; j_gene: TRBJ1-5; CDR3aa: ASSQDREPQH
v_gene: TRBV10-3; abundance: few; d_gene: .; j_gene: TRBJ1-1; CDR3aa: AISEGVGVLNTEAF
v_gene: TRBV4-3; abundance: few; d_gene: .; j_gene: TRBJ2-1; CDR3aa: ASSQVWEPSYNEQF
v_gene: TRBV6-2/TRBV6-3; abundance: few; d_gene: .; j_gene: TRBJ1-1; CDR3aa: ASSSQGEAF
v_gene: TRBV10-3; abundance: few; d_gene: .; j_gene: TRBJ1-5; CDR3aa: AISEAGGGAQH
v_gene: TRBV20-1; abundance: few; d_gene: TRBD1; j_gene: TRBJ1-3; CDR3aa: SAYTGDSGNTIY
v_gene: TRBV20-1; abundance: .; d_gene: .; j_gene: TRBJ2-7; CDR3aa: SARDRPGTVAYEQY
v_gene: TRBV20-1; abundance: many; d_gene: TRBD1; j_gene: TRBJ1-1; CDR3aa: SARRGRDTEAF
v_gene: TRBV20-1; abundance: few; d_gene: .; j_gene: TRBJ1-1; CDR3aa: SAGSAYPNTEAF
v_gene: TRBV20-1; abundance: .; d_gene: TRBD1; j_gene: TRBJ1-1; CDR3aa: SASETGNEAF
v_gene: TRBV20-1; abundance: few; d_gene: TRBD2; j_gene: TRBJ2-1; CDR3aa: SARDLILTSGSDEQF
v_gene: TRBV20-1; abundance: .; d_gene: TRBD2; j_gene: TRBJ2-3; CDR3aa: SATSGGAADTQY
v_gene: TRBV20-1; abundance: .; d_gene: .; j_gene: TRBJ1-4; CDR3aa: SARAQATNEKLF
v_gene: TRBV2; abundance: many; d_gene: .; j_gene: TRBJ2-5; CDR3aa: ASSVAETQY
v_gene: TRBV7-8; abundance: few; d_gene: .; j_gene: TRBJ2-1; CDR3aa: ASSLPLRNEQF
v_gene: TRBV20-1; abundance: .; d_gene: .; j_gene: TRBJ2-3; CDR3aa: SARQPGFSTDTQY
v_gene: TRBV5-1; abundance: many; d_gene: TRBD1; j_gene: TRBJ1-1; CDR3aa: ASSSGGGNTEAF
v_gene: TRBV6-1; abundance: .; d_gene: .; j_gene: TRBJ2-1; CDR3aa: ASSQDSQTFSYNEQF
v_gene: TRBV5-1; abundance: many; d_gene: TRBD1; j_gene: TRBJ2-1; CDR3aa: ASRPFSGTVNEQF
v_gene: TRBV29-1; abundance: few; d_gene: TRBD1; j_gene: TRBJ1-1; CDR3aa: SVTRGARNTEAF
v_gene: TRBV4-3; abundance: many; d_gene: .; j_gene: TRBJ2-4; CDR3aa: ASSQAPGTLNIQY
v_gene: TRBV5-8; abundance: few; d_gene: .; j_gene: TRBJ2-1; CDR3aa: ASSPTRSPYNEQF
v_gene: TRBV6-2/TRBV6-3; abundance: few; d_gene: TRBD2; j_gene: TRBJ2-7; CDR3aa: ASSYLGGSYEQY
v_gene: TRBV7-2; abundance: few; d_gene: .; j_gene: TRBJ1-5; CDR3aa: ASSLLVYQPQH
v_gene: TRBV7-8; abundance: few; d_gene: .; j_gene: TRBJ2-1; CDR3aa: ASSSREGDEQF
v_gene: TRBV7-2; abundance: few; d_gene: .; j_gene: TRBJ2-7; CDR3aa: ASSPDLGTGREGY
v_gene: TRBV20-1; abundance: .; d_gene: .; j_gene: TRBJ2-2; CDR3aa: SARGTATLGELF
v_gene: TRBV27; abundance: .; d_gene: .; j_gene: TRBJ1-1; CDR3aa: ASSLVRAGGTEAF
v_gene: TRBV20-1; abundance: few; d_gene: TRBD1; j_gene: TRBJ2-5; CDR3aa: SAKIGTGFRETQY
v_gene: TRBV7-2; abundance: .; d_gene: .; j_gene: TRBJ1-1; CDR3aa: ASSLYSSNTEAF
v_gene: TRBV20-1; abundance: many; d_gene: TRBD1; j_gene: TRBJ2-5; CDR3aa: SARRDRGILQETQY
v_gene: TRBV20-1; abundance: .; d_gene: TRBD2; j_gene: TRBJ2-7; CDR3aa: SAAAGLGIYEQY
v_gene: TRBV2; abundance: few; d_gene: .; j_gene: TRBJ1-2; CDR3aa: ASSDPDSLYGYT
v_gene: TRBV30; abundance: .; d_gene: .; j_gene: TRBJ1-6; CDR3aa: AWSVVGQYNSPLH
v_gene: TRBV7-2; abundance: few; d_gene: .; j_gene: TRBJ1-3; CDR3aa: ASSPKPSSGNTIY
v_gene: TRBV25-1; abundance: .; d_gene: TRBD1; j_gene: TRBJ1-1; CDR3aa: ASSEYATGGSLNTEAF
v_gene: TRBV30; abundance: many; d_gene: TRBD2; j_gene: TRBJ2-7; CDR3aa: AWSATSGTPYEQY
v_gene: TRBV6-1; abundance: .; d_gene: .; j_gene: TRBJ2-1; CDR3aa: ASSTVLAPDEQF
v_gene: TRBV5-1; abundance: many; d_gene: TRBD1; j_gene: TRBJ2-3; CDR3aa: ASSLADRGTDTQY
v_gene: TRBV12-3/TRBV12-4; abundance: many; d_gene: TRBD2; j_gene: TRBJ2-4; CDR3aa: ASSRLAGGLNIQY
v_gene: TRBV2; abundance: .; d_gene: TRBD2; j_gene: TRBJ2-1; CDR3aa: ASSVMASGRDEQF
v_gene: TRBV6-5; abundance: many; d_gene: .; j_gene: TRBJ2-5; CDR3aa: ASSYSSYGAETQY
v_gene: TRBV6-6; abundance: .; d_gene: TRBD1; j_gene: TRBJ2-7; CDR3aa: ATWTGAYEQY
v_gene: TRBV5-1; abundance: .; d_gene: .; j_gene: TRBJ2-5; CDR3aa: ASSLPHERQETQY
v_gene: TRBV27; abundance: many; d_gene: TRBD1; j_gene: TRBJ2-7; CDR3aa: ASSTPRGSEQY
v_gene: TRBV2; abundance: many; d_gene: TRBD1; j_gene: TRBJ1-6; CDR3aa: ASTGEQGLSPLH
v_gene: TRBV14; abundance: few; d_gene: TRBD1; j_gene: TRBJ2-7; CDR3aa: ASSPTGGFSYEQY
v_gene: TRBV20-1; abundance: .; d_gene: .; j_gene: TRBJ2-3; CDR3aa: SAIPGGTDTQY
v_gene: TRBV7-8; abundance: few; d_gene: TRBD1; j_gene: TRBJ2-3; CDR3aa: ASSLGQGRSDTQY
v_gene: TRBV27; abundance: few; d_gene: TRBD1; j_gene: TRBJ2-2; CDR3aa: ASSLIVGQGTGELF
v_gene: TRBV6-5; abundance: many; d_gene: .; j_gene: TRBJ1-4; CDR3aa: ASSWSGMEKLF